The 18 T cell receptor beta chains below all came from one sample that was sequenced in a study of T cell changes during pregnancy in multiple sclerosis. Profiled with immunoSEQ multiplex PCR; TCRdb holds only in-frame clones, not every one. The table has around 100,000 clones, roughly 92% seen once. The sample in question was peripheral blood, obtained after pregnancy. These receptors were collected from a female donor with multiple sclerosis, enrolled in a pregnancy study.

The chain is built from TRBV10-3 and TRBJ1-1; 8 bases align to TRBD1. The CDR3 has 15 residues. Trimming at V came to 6 bases and at J to 4 bases, leaving 10 bases not matched to a gene. Germline CDR1 reads ENHRY; CDR2 reads SYGVKD. In DNA form, the CDR3 reads TGTGCCATCAGGCCTCCGGGACAGGCGAGCACTGAAGCTTTCTTT. Its protein product is CAIRPPGQASTEAFF.

V usage is TRBV27 and J usage is TRBJ2-7, with 7 nucleotides matching TRBD2. V lost 6 bases and J lost 0; bases outside the gene matches: 8. The CDR3 spans 15 residues. CDR1 is MNHEY, CDR2 SMNVEV, per germline (reference sequence). For the CDR3, the DNA is TGTGCCAGCAGGCCCGGGCTAGCGGCCTCCTACGAGCAGTACTTC. Its translation is CASRPGLAASYEQYF.

This chain uses TRBV6-4 with TRBJ2-4; TRBD2 is a possible D gene (6 bases). Trimming pared 0 bases from V and 5 bases from J, leaving 8 bases between. The CDR3 consists of 14 residues. Germline CDR1 is MRHNA and CDR2 is SNTAGT. DNA of the CDR3: TGTGCCAGCAGTGACTCTTTAGCGGAAAACATTCAGTACTTC. Translating it yields CASSDSLAENIQYF.

This clone was seen just once. The chain carries TRBV11-2 and TRBJ2-3, with D perhaps TRBD2 (6 bases). Germline V gene lookup returns CDR1 SGHAT and CDR2 FQNNGV. V was trimmed by 0 bases and J by 2 bases, leaving 18 bases between them. The CDR3 extends over 18 amino acids. CDR3 sequence: CASSLDLPSVAATDTQYF. CDR3 DNA: TGTGCCAGCAGCTTAGATCTCCCTAGCGTAGCGGCCACAGATACGCAGTATTTT.

The genes are TRBV6-1 and TRBJ1-5, with TRBD1 as a possible D gene (5 bases). Germline V gives CDR1 MNHNS, CDR2 SASEGT. The V and J ends lost 3 bases and 2 bases respectively, with 14 bases between them. The CDR3 contains 16 residues. This CDR3 reads CASSDFMSRGNQPQHF. DNA for the CDR3: TGTGCCAGCAGTGACTTTATGTCCAGGGGCAATCAGCCCCAGCATTTT.

The chain couples TRBV18 to TRBJ1-5; the D is unclear. CDR1 KGHSH and CDR2 LQKENI come from the germline V gene. Trimming removed 3 bases from V and 5 bases from J, with 14 bases in between. The length of the CDR3 is 15 residues. CDR3 coding DNA: TGTGCCAGCTCACCTAGTGAGCTCCCCCATCAGCCCCAGCATTTT. Its translation: CASSPSELPHQPQHF.

The table lists this clone with a count of one. V gene TRBV27 combines with J gene TRBJ2-7, with 9 positions matching TRBD1. V shed 8 bases, J shed 4 bases, and the junction held 6 bases outside the gene matches. Germline V gene sequence: CDR1 MNHEY, CDR2 SMNVEV (reference sequence). CDR3 length: 13 residues. Written as DNA, the CDR3 is TGTGCCAGCGCGGGACAGGGCCCGTACGAGCAGTACTTC. Translated: CASAGQGPYEQYF.

This clone was observed a single time. The gene calls are TRBV6-5 and TRBJ2-7; TRBD1 aligns across 7 bases. The CDR3 totals 14 residues. The V segment lost 6 bases and the J segment 0 bases; nucleotides outside the gene matches: 5. CDR1 is MNHEY, CDR2 SVGAGI, per germline. As DNA, the CDR3 is TGTGCCAGCAGGACGACAGGGAGCTCCTACGAGCAGTACTTC. Encoded protein: CASRTTGSSYEQYF.

This sequence joins TRBV5-6 and TRBJ2-5; no reliable D call. CDR1 SGHDT and CDR2 YYEEEE come from the germline V gene. Trimming left V 0 bases short and J 12 bases short, with 9 bases between. CDR3 length equals 11 residues. The CDR3 region is CASSLGGNKYF. CDR3 DNA sequence: TGTGCCAGCAGCTTGGGAGGAAATAAGTACTTC.

The chain couples TRBV14 to TRBJ1-5, with TRBD1 identical over 9 bases. The V gene's germline CDR1 is SGHDN and CDR2 FVKESK. CDR3 length equals 22 residues. V lost 0 bases and J lost 2; bases outside the gene matches: 20. As DNA, the CDR3 is TGTGCCAGCAGCCAAGATTGGGAACCGGGACAGGGTTATCCGCAGGGCAATCAGCCCCAGCATTTT. This gives the protein CASSQDWEPGQGYPQGNQPQHF.

The chain combines TRBV5-1 with TRBJ2-7; the D is unclear. Deletions cut 4 bases from V and 2 bases from J, with 16 bases between. The germline V gene has CDR1 SGHRS and CDR2 YFSETQ. The CDR3 sequence is 15 residues long. CDR3 protein: CASSIYQDRTYEQYF. The CDR3 DNA reads TGCGCCAGCAGCATTTACCAGGATCGAACCTACGAGCAGTACTTC.

The DNA of the CDR3 is TGTGCCAGCGGGGCCCCTGAAGCTTTCTTT. Its protein is CASGAPEAFF. The V call is TRBV6-6, the J call TRBJ1-1, with D tentatively TRBD1 (5 bases). Trimming removed 8 bases at V and 6 bases at J, with 7 bases between. Germline V lookup: CDR1 MNHNY, CDR2 SVGAGI (reference sequence). The CDR3 sequence is 10 residues long.

The chain uses TRBV25-1 and TRBJ1-2, with D tentatively TRBD1 (6 bases). Germline CDR1 MGHDK, CDR2 SYGVNS. The CDR3 runs 13 residues. The V end was cut by 5 bases, the J end by 8 bases, with 15 bases between. The CDR3 spells CASSKSGVGGYTF. The CDR3 DNA is TGTGCCAGCAGTAAGTCAGGGGTTGGAGGCTACACCTTC.

The chain employs TRBV19 and TRBJ2-3, with D possibly matching TRBD1 (5 bases). Germline V lookup: CDR1 LNHDA, CDR2 SQIVND (reference sequence). The V and J ends lost 7 bases and 4 bases respectively, with 6 bases between them. The CDR3 sequence is 11 residues long. The CDR3 loop reads CASTGSDTQYF. The CDR3 coding sequence is TGTGCCAGTACAGGGTCAGATACGCAGTATTTT.

This clone is a singleton in its sample. The rearrangement links TRBV27 to TRBJ2-3; a possible D gene is TRBD1 (5 bases). Germline loops: CDR1 MNHEY, CDR2 SMNVEV (reference sequence). The CDR3 spans 13 residues. Trimming left V 2 bases short and J 2 bases short, with 5 bases between. The CDR3: CASSLGATDTQYF. The CDR3 region has the DNA TGTGCCAGCAGTTTAGGGGCCACAGATACGCAGTATTTT.

This clone was recorded once. V and J are TRBV5-1 and TRBJ2-7; 12 positions match TRBD2. The ends lost 4 bases at V and 2 bases at J; junction bases unmatched: 10. CDR1 SGHRS and CDR2 YFSETQ come from the germline V gene. CDR3 length: 17 residues. The CDR3 reads CASSPGTSGYQAYEQYF. The CDR3 nucleotides read TGCGCCAGCAGCCCCGGGACTAGCGGGTATCAGGCCTACGAGCAGTACTTC.

In regard to this clone: The sample holds other DNA sequences that translate to the same CDR3. The CDR3 reads CASSPTSGGYNEQFF. CDR3 sequence (DNA): TGTGCCAGCAGCCCGACTAGCGGGGGATACAATGAGCAGTTCTTC. The chain combines TRBV6-5 with TRBJ2-1; 12 nucleotides match TRBD2. From germline, CDR1 is MNHEY and CDR2 SVGAGI. The J segment lost 4 bases and the V segment lost 6 bases, leaving 4 bases of the junction unmatched. The CDR3 has 15 residues.

This chain joins TRBV2 and TRBJ2-2; TRBD2 matches at 9 bases. With V trimmed by 5 bases and J by 0 bases, 7 bases remained unmatched. This CDR3 is built from 17 residues. Per germline, CDR1 SNHLY and CDR2 FYNNEI. CDR3 bases: TGTGCCAGCAGTTCCCTCGCGGGGGGGCCGAACACCGGGGAGCTGTTTTTT. The encoded protein is CASSSLAGGPNTGELFF.